These T cell receptor beta chains were read from a single sample in a study of T cells in Graves' hyperthyroidism and ophthalmopathy. MiXCR, run by TCRdb on the multiplex PCR reads, gives a single entry per CDR3 protein. The sample has hundreds of thousands of distinct CDR3 sequences, about 15% seen once. The sample was blood. Source of these receptors: a woman between 18 and 30 years old with Graves' hyperthyroidism. Both conserved end residues are part of each CDR3. Each record gives: clone size, J gene, D gene, V gene, CDR3 length, CDR3 protein, CDR3 DNA. D genes are given only for firm matches. Clone size is given for some rows only: seen once, a few or many times, or a class if the clone is expanded.

many | TRBJ1-4 | . | TRBV20-1 | 12 | CSVEGIGEKLFF | TGCAGTGTAGAGGGGATAGGCGAAAAACTGTTTTTT
many | TRBJ2-1 | TRBD2 | TRBV5-1 | 15 | CASSLVAGAYNEQFF | TGTGCCAGCAGTTTAGTAGCGGGAGCCTACAATGAGCAGTTCTTC
. | TRBJ1-5 | . | TRBV2 | 14 | CASSGSREGQPQHF | TGTGCCAGCAGTGGGTCCAGGGAGGGTCAGCCCCAGCATTTT
few | TRBJ2-5 | . | TRBV7-8 | 13 | CASSLGQESIQYF | TGTGCCAGCAGCTTAGGACAGGAATCAATCCAGTACTTC
few | TRBJ2-1 | TRBD2 | TRBV20-1 | 15 | CSALRREAVYNEQFF | TGCAGTGCCCTCCGACGGGAGGCAGTGTACAATGAGCAGTTCTTC
. | TRBJ2-1 | TRBD2 | TRBV25-1 | 15 | CASREREASYNEQFF | TGTGCCAGCAGAGAGCGGGAGGCCTCCTACAATGAGCAGTTCTTC
. | TRBJ2-1 | TRBD2 | TRBV13 | 14 | CASSELSGKDEQFF | TGTGCCAGCAGCGAGCTTAGCGGGAAAGATGAGCAGTTCTTC
few | TRBJ2-1 | TRBD2 | TRBV24-1 | 16 | CATSDYSGRNHNEQFF | TGTGCCACCAGTGATTATAGCGGGAGAAACCACAATGAGCAGTTCTTC
few | TRBJ2-6 | TRBD2 | TRBV6-1 | 16 | CASAKAGGTGANVLTF | TGTGCCAGCGCAAAAGCGGGGGGTACGGGGGCCAACGTCCTGACTTTC
few | TRBJ2-7 | TRBD2 | TRBV10-3 | 13 | CAIRTSGSTEQYF | TGTGCCATCAGAACTAGCGGGAGTACCGAGCAGTACTTC
many | TRBJ2-7 | . | TRBV4-3 | 14 | CASSQYKGGYEQYF | TGCGCCAGCAGCCAATACAAGGGAGGCTACGAGCAGTACTTC
many | TRBJ2-3 | . | TRBV2 | 12 | CASSGTADTQYF | TGTGCCAGCAGTGGAACCGCAGATACGCAGTATTTT
. | TRBJ2-3 | . | TRBV10-3 | 17 | CAISESSAAGYTDTQYF | TGTGCCATCAGTGAGTCCAGCGCGGCGGGGTACACAGATACGCAGTATTTT
. | TRBJ2-5 | . | TRBV29-1 | 14 | CSVERGRHQETQYF | TGCAGCGTTGAAAGGGGACGGCACCAAGAGACCCAGTACTTC
. | TRBJ2-5 | TRBD2 | TRBV2 | 15 | CASSPGLPYQETQYF | TGTGCCAGCAGCCCGGGACTACCGTACCAAGAGACCCAGTACTTC
few | TRBJ2-1 | TRBD2 | TRBV12-3/TRBV12-4 | 22 | CTSSPRGLAGGLSPLSYNEQFF | TGTACCAGCAGTCCCCGAGGACTAGCGGGAGGACTAAGCCCCTTATCCTACAATGAGCAGTTCTTC
many | TRBJ2-2 | . | TRBV24-1 | 16 | CATSDLRTTNTGELFF | TGTGCCACCAGTGATTTACGGACCACGAACACCGGGGAGCTGTTTTTT
many | TRBJ2-3 | . | TRBV11-2 | 15 | CASSYQGSRMDTQYF | TGTGCCAGCAGCTACCAGGGGTCCCGTATGGATACGCAGTATTTT
. | TRBJ1-1 | TRBD1 | TRBV4-1 | 15 | CASSQVKGTVAEAFF | TGCGCCAGCAGCCAAGTTAAGGGGACAGTTGCTGAAGCTTTCTTT
. | TRBJ1-5 | . | TRBV5-5 | 15 | CASSLGPGSRQPQHF | TGTGCCAGCAGCTTGGGTCCGGGGTCGAGGCAGCCCCAGCATTTT
. | TRBJ2-1 | . | TRBV9 | 15 | CASSGRLGEYNEQFF | TGTGCCAGCAGCGGTCGACTAGGGGAATACAATGAGCAGTTCTTC
. | TRBJ2-7 | . | TRBV3-1 | 13 | CASSQDFGYEQHF | TGTGCCAGCAGCCAAGATTTCGGGTACGAGCAGCACTTC
many | TRBJ1-6 | TRBD1 | TRBV7-9 | 15 | CASSLEGTGDSPLHF | TGTGCCAGCAGCTTAGAGGGGACAGGGGATTCACCCCTCCACTTT
many | TRBJ1-1 | . | TRBV6-2/TRBV6-3 | 13 | CASSHGGDTEAFF | TGTGCCAGCAGCCACGGGGGGGACACTGAAGCTTTCTTT
many | TRBJ2-5 | TRBD2 | TRBV29-1 | 14 | CSVEGLAGKETQYF | TGCAGCGTTGAAGGGCTAGCGGGAAAAGAGACCCAGTACTTC
many | TRBJ1-1 | . | TRBV12-3/TRBV12-4 | 14 | CASSEQGNRDEAFF | TGTGCCAGCAGTGAGCAGGGGAACCGAGACGAAGCTTTCTTT
many | TRBJ1-1 | . | TRBV5-1 | 14 | CASSPVDKNTEAFF | TGCGCCAGCAGCCCGGTGGACAAGAACACTGAAGCTTTCTTT
. | TRBJ2-1 | . | TRBV7-6 | 14 | CASSPHLGYNEQFF | TGTGCCAGCAGCCCCCACCTGGGGTACAATGAGCAGTTCTTC
few | TRBJ1-2 | . | TRBV25-1 | 15 | CASSDSSATRYGYTF | TGTGCCAGCAGTGACTCCTCGGCGACAAGATATGGCTACACCTTC
few | TRBJ2-3 | TRBD2 | TRBV27 | 15 | CASSRGLAGDDTQYF | TGTGCCAGCAGCCGGGGACTAGCGGGAGACGATACGCAGTATTTT
. | TRBJ2-3 | . | TRBV6-1 | 14 | CASRVRAGTDTQYF | TGTGCCAGCAGGGTGCGGGCCGGCACAGATACGCAGTATTTT
few | TRBJ2-1 | TRBD2 | TRBV19 | 19 | CASSIDLLSGLAGLDEQFF | TGTGCCAGTAGTATAGATCTATTGTCGGGACTAGCGGGATTGGATGAGCAGTTCTTC
few | TRBJ2-5 | . | TRBV19 | 13 | CASTGAAWETQYF | TGTGCCAGTACCGGCGCGGCATGGGAGACCCAGTACTTC
many | TRBJ2-7 | . | TRBV20-1 | 13 | CSATRRAAYEQYF | TGCAGTGCTACCAGACGGGCCGCGTACGAGCAGTACTTC
many | TRBJ1-1 | . | TRBV30 | 13 | CAWSIRMNTEAFF | TGTGCCTGGAGTATCAGGATGAACACTGAAGCTTTCTTT
. | TRBJ2-2 | TRBD1 | TRBV7-9 | 15 | CASSHRGSNTGELFF | TGTGCCAGCAGCCACAGGGGATCGAACACCGGGGAGCTGTTTTTT
many | TRBJ1-1 | . | TRBV11-1 | 12 | CASSFGYTEAFF | TGTGCCAGCAGCTTTGGCTACACTGAAGCTTTCTTT
many | TRBJ2-7 | . | TRBV24-1 | 11 | CATSDLNEQYF | TGTGCCACCAGTGATTTGAACGAGCAGTACTTC
. | TRBJ2-7 | TRBD2 | TRBV5-1 | 14 | CASSLRGTSSMQYF | TGCGCCAGCAGCTTACGTGGGACTAGCTCAATGCAGTACTTC
. | TRBJ1-2 | TRBD1 | TRBV29-1 | 15 | CSVEDLIGQGAGYTF | TGCAGCGTTGAAGATCTAATTGGACAGGGGGCCGGCTACACCTTC
. | TRBJ2-1 | . | TRBV15 | 14 | CATSRGGEYNEQFF | TGTGCCACCAGCAGAGGCGGGGAGTACAATGAGCAGTTCTTC
. | TRBJ1-2 | TRBD1 | TRBV29-1 | 15 | CSVEGGTGGPYGYTF | TGCAGCGTTGAAGGGGGGACAGGGGGCCCCTATGGCTACACCTTC
many | TRBJ2-1 | . | TRBV7-8 | 16 | CASSLVGGVGNNEQFF | TGTGCCAGCAGCTTAGTAGGGGGAGTAGGGAACAATGAGCAGTTCTTC
many | TRBJ1-2 | . | TRBV4-1 | 14 | CASSPGSSSYGYTF | TGCGCCAGCAGTCCTGGATCTAGCTCGTATGGCTACACCTTC
many | TRBJ2-1 | . | TRBV28 | 16 | CASSDRQIWGGYEQFF | TGTGCCAGCAGTGACCGACAGATCTGGGGAGGATATGAGCAGTTCTTC
. | TRBJ2-5 | . | TRBV20-1 | 17 | CSAFSPTPGLHQETQYF | TGCAGTGCTTTTTCACCAACACCGGGACTGCACCAAGAGACCCAGTACTTC
. | TRBJ1-5 | . | TRBV19 | 14 | CASVGGRSNQPQHF | TGTGCCAGTGTCGGGGGACGTAGCAATCAGCCCCAGCATTTT
. | TRBJ2-2 | . | TRBV20-1 | 15 | CSAILRVQNTGELFF | TGCAGTGCTATCCTAAGGGTACAGAACACCGGGGAGCTGTTTTTT
. | TRBJ2-7 | . | TRBV10-3 | 13 | CAISESINYEQYF | TGTGCCATCAGTGAGTCGATAAACTACGAGCAGTACTTC
many | TRBJ1-3 | . | TRBV4-1 | 15 | CASSQDLTVGNTIYF | TGCGCCAGCAGCCAAGATCTTACAGTCGGAAACACCATATATTTT
many | TRBJ2-5 | . | TRBV9 | 14 | CASSVGNSGETQYF | TGTGCCAGCAGCGTAGGAAATAGCGGAGAGACCCAGTACTTC
few | TRBJ1-1 | . | TRBV30 | 13 | CAWSNGKNTEAFF | TGTGCCTGGAGTAACGGGAAGAACACTGAAGCTTTCTTT
. | TRBJ2-5 | TRBD2 | TRBV6-2/TRBV6-3 | 16 | CASSYSLAGERETQYF | TGTGCCAGCAGTTACTCACTAGCGGGAGAACGGGAGACCCAGTACTTC
few | TRBJ1-5 | . | TRBV29-1 | 12 | CSVVSGDQPQHF | TGCAGCGTTGTATCGGGGGACCAGCCCCAGCATTTT
. | TRBJ1-2 | . | TRBV5-6 | 12 | CASSLAMTGYTF | TGTGCCAGCAGCTTGGCGATGACTGGCTACACCTTC
many | TRBJ1-4 | . | TRBV7-8 | 11 | CASRAARELFF | TGTGCCAGCAGAGCTGCCAGGGAACTGTTTTTT
many | TRBJ2-7 | TRBD1 | TRBV5-6 | 14 | CASSSGQDTYEQYF | TGTGCCAGCAGTTCGGGACAGGATACCTACGAGCAGTACTTC
few | TRBJ2-3 | TRBD1 | TRBV6-1 | 14 | CASSETGEADTQYF | TGTGCCAGCAGTGAGACAGGGGAGGCAGATACGCAGTATTTT
. | TRBJ1-4 | . | TRBV20-1 | 11 | CSAQDVEKLFF | TGCAGTGCCCAGGACGTGGAAAAACTGTTTTTT
few | TRBJ2-1 | TRBD2 | TRBV9 | 17 | CASSVVGSGVSYNEQFF | TGTGCCAGCAGCGTAGTAGGTAGCGGGGTTTCCTACAATGAGCAGTTCTTC